Below are 27 T cell receptor beta chains sequenced from a single sample in a study of low-dose radiotherapy and immunotherapy resistance in tumors (dated 2022 in TCRdb). This sample's time point label indicates: before trial treatment. The sequencing machine was an Illumina HiSeq 2500. Superscript III and a set of TRAV- and TRBV-specific primers were used to synthesize first-strand cDNA, so that both TCRalpha and TCRbeta chains were covered. TCRs were amplified with Phusion for around 20 PCR cycles, with a constant-region primer paired with the adapter attached to the V primers. The public sequencing data were trimmed at Q25 with fastp and processed into clonotypes with MiXCR by TCRdb, which kept only in-frame beta chains. Duplicate CDR3 protein sequences are folded into a single record with the most common DNA and genes. The sample yields tens of thousands of distinct CDR3 sequences; roughly 28% were counted once. The ten largest clonotypes hold roughly 4% of the sample.

Sample: PBMCs, taken before treatment. These receptors all come from a male donor with gallbladder cancer.

This clonotype was counted ten times or more. The genes are TRBV19 and TRBJ2-1, with 7 positions matching TRBD1. The CDR3 contains 18 residues. Germline loops: CDR1 LNHDA, CDR2 SQIVND (reference sequence). V dropped 3 bases and J dropped 7; count of bases not matched to a gene: 18. The CDR3 spells CASSISLARAGGLNEQFF. In nucleotides, the CDR3 is TGTGCCAGTAGTATCAGTCTGGCGCGGGCAGGGGGTTTGAATGAGCAGTTCTTC.

The table lists this clonotype with many counts. V is TRBV10-2 and J is TRBJ2-3, with 11 bases lining up with TRBD2. CDR1 and CDR2 (germline): WSHSY, SAAADI. This CDR3 is 15 amino acids long. The ends lost 6 bases at V and 1 base at J; junction bases unmatched: 3. The CDR3 loop is CASSIAGGRTDTQYF. DNA of the CDR3: TGCGCCAGCAGCATAGCGGGGGGGCGCACAGATACGCAGTATTTT.

The chain couples TRBV13 to TRBJ1-2; perhaps TRBD1 as D (6 bases). Looked up from germline, CDR1 is PRHDT and CDR2 is FYEKMQ (reference sequence). The CDR3 length is 14 residues. V lost 3 bases and J lost 1, with 9 bases in between. The DNA of the CDR3 is TGTGCCAGCAGCTTGGACAGCCTTAACTATGGCTACACCTTC. Residues: CASSLDSLNYGYTF.

The rearrangement links TRBV12-3 or TRBV12-4 to TRBJ2-3, with a weak D call TRBD2 (5 bases). The CDR3 is 13 residues long. The V end lost 5 bases, the J end lost 0 bases, and 6 bases lay between the germline ends. The CDR3, as DNA: TGTGCCAGCAGTCAGCGGAGCACAGATACGCAGTATTTT. Its protein is CASSQRSTDTQYF.

This clonotype occurred many times. V gene TRBV11-2 combines with J gene TRBJ2-7, with 7 bases aligning to TRBD1. The ends lost 1 base at V and 0 bases at J; junction bases unmatched: 12. The germline CDR1 and CDR2 sequences are SGHAT and FQNNGV. CDR3 length equals 18 residues. The CDR3 loop reads CASSLGTGFRGPSYEQYF. CDR3 sequence (DNA): TGTGCCAGCAGCTTAGGGACAGGATTTAGAGGTCCCTCCTACGAGCAGTACTTC.

Relative to its sample, this clonotype is medium-sized. The chain employs TRBV5-6 and TRBJ2-1, with D hard to call. The V and J ends lost 0 bases and 9 bases respectively, with 16 bases between them. CDR1 SGHDT and CDR2 YYEEEE come from the germline V gene. The CDR3 is made up of 15 amino acids. This CDR3 is CASSLGTLRYGEQFF. For the CDR3, the DNA is TGTGCCAGCAGCTTGGGGACCCTACGTTATGGTGAGCAGTTCTTC.

This clonotype was observed at least ten times. The chain recombines TRBV7-9 with TRBJ1-2, with 7 nucleotides matching TRBD1. The CDR3 extends over 15 amino acids. From germline, CDR1 is SEHNR and CDR2 FQNEAQ (reference sequence). The ends lost 4 bases at V and 6 bases at J; junction bases unmatched: 11. The CDR3 spells CASSSLDRRLHGYTF. The CDR3 bases are TGTGCCAGCAGCTCACTGGACAGGAGACTTCATGGCTACACCTTC.

The rearrangement uses TRBV12-3 or TRBV12-4 and TRBJ1-1, with 7 bases lining up with TRBD1. CDR3 length: 15 residues. V was pared by 6 bases and J by 7 bases, with 14 bases of the junction left unmatched. CDR3 region: CASSLDRVGISEAFF. DNA for the CDR3: TGTGCCAGCAGCCTAGACAGGGTGGGGATCAGTGAAGCTTTCTTT.

This chain connects TRBV4-3 to TRBJ2-5, with D possibly matching TRBD1 (6 bases). V was trimmed by 5 bases and J by 5 bases, leaving 12 bases between them. The CDR3 has 13 residues. Germline CDR1 is LGHNA and CDR2 is YSLEER. Here the CDR3 DNA reads TGCGCCAGCAGCTACCAGGGGTGGGAGACCCAGTACTTC. Its protein product is CASSYQGWETQYF.

On this clonotype itself: The CDR3 does not close with the conserved phenylalanine or tryptophan, likely indicating a read error. The DNA is left out, because the CDR3 cannot be placed on it with certainty; the CDR3 is given as TCRdb lists it. This chain links TRBV29-1 with TRBJ1-2. The germline V gene encodes CDR1 SQVTM and CDR2 ANQGSEA. The CDR3 is 12 residues long, counting both termini. The CDR3 here is CSVVLPNYGYTV.

The chain combines TRBV6-1 with TRBJ2-3; D gene ambiguous. V was cut by 1 base and J by 6 bases, with 11 bases left in between. The CDR3 is 14 amino acids. The germline CDR1 and CDR2 sequences are MNHNS and SASEGT. CDR3 amino acids: CASSEGYTMDTQYF. DNA for the CDR3: TGTGCCAGCAGTGAAGGCTATACCATGGATACGCAGTATTTT.

This clonotype has at least ten counts. The V call is TRBV29-1, the J call TRBJ1-1; possible D gene TRBD1, 5 bases. The CDR3 is 13 amino acids. Trimming cost V 7 bases and J 7 bases, with 19 bases left between them. The germline gives CDR1 SQVTM, CDR2 ANQGSEA. CDR3 DNA: TGCAGCGCCTCCCAGGGCGGGTCTCGTGAAGCTTTCTTT. It codes for CSASQGGSREAFF.

Concerning this clonotype itself: This likely traces to a read error, being one base from a far larger clone. The V and J genes are TRBV26 and TRBJ2-1; TRBD2 reflects the table's D call only, with no check against the DNA. TRBV26 is classified as a pseudogene. CDR3 length equals 16 residues. The DNA for the CDR3 is TGTGCCAGCAGTTCCGCGTTGGGTGAGGGCCTCGACGAGCAGTTCTTC. Translated, it gives CASSSALGEGLDEQFF.

The table lists this clonotype with many counts. The chain employs TRBV6-6 and TRBJ2-7; 7 positions match TRBD2. The CDR3 totals 13 residues. The V gene's germline CDR1 is MNHNY and CDR2 SVGAGI (reference sequence). V shed 10 bases, J shed 0 bases, and the junction held 6 bases outside the gene matches. The CDR3 nucleotides read TGTGCCATAGGGTTAGCGGGCTCCTACGAGCAGTACTTC. Translation: CAIGLAGSYEQYF.

The sample holds many counts of this clonotype. V usage is TRBV3-1 and J usage is TRBJ2-7; 12 nucleotides match TRBD2. V lost 3 bases to trimming and J lost 3 bases; unmatched junction nucleotides: 3. This CDR3 has 15 amino acids. CDR1 is LGHDT and CDR2 is YNNKEL in the germline V gene (reference sequence). The CDR3 DNA follows: TGTGCCAGCAGCCAGACTAGCGGGAGAGGCTACGAGCAGTACTTC. It codes for CASSQTSGRGYEQYF.

This clonotype has ten or more counts. The J gene is TRBJ2-5, the V gene TRBV19; the D is unclear. CDR1 LNHDA and CDR2 SQIVND come from the germline V gene (reference sequence). This CDR3 comprises 14 residues. Trimming removed 0 bases from V and 2 bases from J, with 7 bases in between. The CDR3 region has the DNA TGTGCCAGTAGTATAGATGCAGCACAAGAGACCCAGTACTTC. Translation gives CASSIDAAQETQYF.

Notes on this clonotype: It differs at one base from a far larger clone, so likely a read error. The chain recombines TRBV11-2 with TRBJ2-5, with TRBD1 identical over 9 bases. The germline V gene encodes CDR1 SGHAT and CDR2 FQNNGV. This CDR3 spans 15 amino acids. With V trimmed by 2 bases and J by 11 bases, 12 bases remained unmatched. CDR3 loop: CASSLSGQGFNEQYF. The CDR3 DNA follows: TGTGCCAGCAGCTTATCGGGACAGGGTTTCAATGAGCAGTACTTC.

The table lists this clonotype with many counts. This chain connects TRBV11-2 to TRBJ2-1; D call uncertain. The CDR3 has 11 residues. Trimming cost V 4 bases and J 6 bases, with 4 bases left between them. Germline CDR1 and CDR2: SGHAT and FQNNGV. This CDR3 is CASSSLNEQFF. The CDR3 DNA reads as TGTGCCAGCAGCTCCCTCAATGAGCAGTTCTTC.

This clonotype is medium-sized within its sample. V usage is TRBV6-1 and J usage is TRBJ1-1; unclear D gene. The CDR3 extends over 14 amino acids. V was trimmed by 1 base and J by 4 bases, leaving 10 bases between them. Germline-derived CDR1 and CDR2 are MNHNS and SASEGT. Here the CDR3 DNA reads TGTGCCAGCAGTGAAGAAAAGGGTGGCACTGAAGCTTTCTTT. Encoded protein: CASSEEKGGTEAFF.

About this clonotype: A far larger clone is a single base away, which makes a read error likely. The chain couples TRBV7-9 to TRBJ2-7, with D perhaps matching TRBD2 (5 bases). The CDR3 is 14 amino acids. The germline V and J ends were trimmed by 4 bases and 7 bases, with 17 bases remaining between them. Per the germline V gene, CDR1 is SEHNR and CDR2 is FQNEAQ (reference sequence). For the CDR3, the DNA is TGTGCCAGCAGCTCCGGACGGGAATCCAATGAGCAGTACTTC. Translation gives CASSSGRESNEQYF.

This chain joins TRBV5-1 and TRBJ2-5; maybe TRBD1 (5 bases). Trimming took off 3 bases at V and 5 bases at J, with 17 bases between the two ends. Germline V gene sequence: CDR1 SGHRS, CDR2 YFSETQ. CDR3 length: 15 amino acids. The CDR3 DNA reads TGCGCCAGCAGCTCAAGGGGCGCGAGAGGTGAGACCCAGTACTTC. This encodes CASSSRGARGETQYF.

The J gene is TRBJ1-5, the V gene TRBV12-3 or TRBV12-4; weak D call: TRBD1 (6 bases). CDR3 size: 14 residues. The V end lost 5 bases, the J end lost 6 bases, and 14 bases lay between the germline ends. CDR3 nucleotide sequence: TGTGCCAGCAGTCGGACAGTTAAAATTCAGCCCCAGCATTTT. Protein sequence: CASSRTVKIQPQHF.

To note about this clonotype: Germline is not matched at one junction end, which may reflect a read error. V gene TRBV19 combines with J gene TRBJ2-7, with 8 bases lining up with TRBD1. The germline V gene has CDR1 LNHDA and CDR2 SQIVND (reference sequence). The CDR3 contains 15 residues. The CDR3 reads CTSSEQGVPSYEQHF. CDR3 sequence (DNA): TGTACCAGTAGTGAACAGGGGGTCCCCTCCTACGAGCAGCACTTC.

There are many counts of this clonotype. The V and J genes are TRBV7-2 and TRBJ2-3; 7 bases line up with TRBD1. The V and J ends lost 5 bases and 2 bases, in that order; junction bases with no gene match: 7. The CDR3 consists of 15 residues. Germline loops: CDR1 SGHTA, CDR2 FQGNSA. The CDR3 bases are TGTGCCAGCAGCACCTCGGGACAGAACACAGATACGCAGTATTTT. Translation gives CASSTSGQNTDTQYF.

The table lists this clonotype with a count of one. Only one base separates this from a far larger clonotype, so it likely reflects a read error. The gene calls are TRBV13 and TRBJ2-7; D unclear. CDR1 and CDR2 (germline): PRHDT, FYEKMQ (reference sequence). This CDR3 spans 13 amino acids. The CDR3 region is CVSSPFDGYEQYF. The CDR3 DNA follows: TGTGTCAGCAGCCCATTCGACGGATACGAGCAGTACTTC.

As for this clonotype: This likely reflects a read error, since a far larger clone is one base away. The genes are TRBV13 and TRBJ1-5; TRBD1 is a possible D gene (5 bases). The CDR3 is 14 residues long. Germline V gene sequence: CDR1 PRHDT, CDR2 FYEKMQ (reference sequence). CDR3 amino acids: CASLGGWGNQPQRF. Written as DNA, the CDR3 is TGTGCCAGTTTGGGGGGTTGGGGCAATCAGCCCCAGCGTTTT.

This clonotype was picked up many times. The chain uses TRBV7-6 and TRBJ2-5, with a weak D call TRBD2 (5 bases). Trimming shortened V by 3 bases and J by 2 bases, and 10 bases separated the two germline ends. CDR1 is SGHVS, CDR2 FNYEAQ, per germline. This CDR3 spans 14 amino acids. The CDR3 region is CASSFRRGQETQYF. As DNA, the CDR3 is TGTGCCAGCAGCTTTCGACGAGGGCAAGAGACCCAGTACTTC.